This T cell receptor beta chain was identified during a study of shared clonotypes between healthy human individuals. On the study more broadly: Each donor's CD8 memory used one plate, CD8 naive two, each CD4 subset three.

Per the authors' pipeline: There were no quality scores in the junction-only immunoSEQ sequences, so filtering differed. The protocol was immunoSEQ multiplex PCR, while the TCRdb copy is restricted to in-frame clones and leaves out a portion. V, J and clone size reflect that table, while D and trimming were determined from the DNA. The sample contains about 990,000 clones, around 78% of which appear only once. Looked up from germline, CDR1 is SNHLY and CDR2 is FYNNEI. The CDR3 loop spans 14 amino acids. J gave up 1 base and V 2 bases, and 1 base lay outside the gene matches. Material for sequencing was memory CD4+ T cells from PBMCs. The subset: CD45RA-negative fraction. This chain uses TRBV2 with TRBJ2-7; 8 nucleotides line up with TRBD1. The clonotype originates from a man younger than 35 in good health. Some clones in this sample may be carry-over from other donors' samples. CDR3 nucleotides: TGTGCCAGCAGTGAACAGGGGGCTTCCTACGAGCAGTACTTC. This translates into CASSEQGASYEQYF.